The T cell receptor beta chain under discussion was sequenced for a study of T-cell reconstitution after alpha-beta-depleted transplantation in children. Unique molecular identifiers were built into the TCRbeta library. TCRdb fed the PCR reads into MiXCR, producing one record per CDR3 protein. The sample carries about 340,000 distinct CDR3 sequences, 10% recorded once. The sample holds many counts of this clonotype. The source was PBMCs from the stem cell graft donor, collected from the stem cell graft. This receptor was taken from a human donor who donated a stem cell graft to a child with acute lymphoblastic leukemia.

The CDR3 DNA reads as TGTGCCAGCAGCTTAGCGGCCAGGGGGAGAGAGCAGTACTTC. Protein product: CASSLAARGREQYF. The gene calls are TRBV7-6 and TRBJ2-7; 7 nucleotides match TRBD1. Per the germline V gene, CDR1 is SGHVS and CDR2 is FNYEAQ. This CDR3 has 14 residues. V lost 0 bases to trimming and J lost 7 bases; unmatched junction nucleotides: 6. The full variable domain, in which reference TRBV7-6 and TRBJ2-7 provide the parts outside the CDR3, is GAGVSQSPRYKVTKRGQDVALRCDPISGHVSLYWYRQALGQGPEFLTYFNYEAQQDKSGLPNDRFSAERPEGSISTLTIQRTEQRDSAMYRCASSLAARGREQYFGPGTRLTVT.